This TCR beta chain was sequenced for a study of blood T cell repertoires in COVID-19. Using immunoSEQ multiplex PCR, the repertoire was profiled, and TCRdb retains in-frame clones only, with some absent. The table records about 250,000 clones, 75% to 90% of them present only once. This CDR3 has 18 amino acids. CDR1 and CDR2 (germline): LGHNA, YNFKEQ. After removal of 3 bases from V and 0 bases from J, the junction contained 11 bases not matched to a gene. In assigning cohorts, the study relied on participant-reported clinical history. This receptor was taken from a woman in her 30s with acute COVID-19. The chain employs TRBV4-2 and TRBJ2-3, with 8 bases fitting TRBD2. The sequenced sample was PBMCs or T cells enriched from blood (not recorded which). The CDR3 DNA is TGTGCCAGCAGCCATCTTCCCAGTGGGACTAGTAGCACAGATACGCAGTATTTT. Amino acids: CASSHLPSGTSSTDTQYF.